This T cell receptor beta chain originates from a study of cytomegalovirus exposure and HLA in healthy donors (dated by TCRdb to the late 2010s). Concerning the study at large: In an earlier analysis of roughly 500 of the donors, less than 350 Gb of sequence data and just under 120 million unique TCR beta sequences from 150 million to 200 million T cells were reported. An early release covering roughly 640 HLA-typed donors comprised about 300 gigabases of sequencing data and roughly 86 million unique TCR sequences. Among the roughly 400 genotyped donors, 81% belonged to the genetic ancestry cluster associated with self-reported Caucasian donors. The study aimed to test whether cataloging public T cell receptors could reveal signatures of past pathogen exposure. The study profiled the T cell repertoires of hundreds of subjects by immunosequencing and related them to cytomegalovirus serostatus. Besides the first cohort of 500 to 700 subjects, a separate validation cohort made up of about 120 different subjects was used. The study combined high-throughput TCR immunosequencing, statistical association of individual TCRs with disease status, and machine learning to predict cytomegalovirus infection status. A later analysis re-examined previously published TCR beta repertoires from more than 650 donors and added high-resolution HLA genotyping to investigate patterns of TCR occurrence. In the later analysis, no new phenotypic data were used to find candidate immune exposures; instead, reliance was placed on TCR beta sequences and their occurrence across donors. An earlier analysis of nearly 600 of the donors applied high-throughput TCR beta sequencing to assess whether each TCR beta V gene segment acted as functional or pseudogenic. Donor age, sex, ethnicity and CMV serostatus were compiled together with the repertoire data. A later genetic analysis took genome-wide SNP genotypes for about three fifths of the 666 donors and used that subset as a discovery cohort. Every repertoire in the discovery cohort had been generated on one and the same sequencing platform. Both class I and class II loci were covered by HLA typing, at four-digit resolution. Typing coverage differed by locus: A, B, C, DRB1 and DQB1 were typed in roughly 629-640 donors, DQA1 in 500 to 550, DPA1 in around 610, and DPB1 in just under 490. About 5 DR-DQ haplotypes were handled as single units for association and clustering, since linkage in the cohort was strong. On average, around 230,000 unique TCR beta nucleotide sequences were sequenced per donor among 398 genotyped donors of the cohort, with roughly 19% of those sequences being non-productive.

About this clone itself: Its binding antigen is unknown. No much larger clone is present one base from it, and per-base qualities are unavailable.

To prepare the library, the immunoSEQ multiplex PCR assay was applied. A mixture of 60 forward primers for TCR Vbeta segments and 13 reverse primers for TCR Jbeta segments was used in the multiplex PCR. The CDR3 region of rearranged TCR beta genes was amplified from genomic DNA with a multiplex PCR assay. Amplified TCR beta libraries were sequenced as 87-base-pair reads on the Illumina HiSeq System. On the authors' methods: A later analysis counted about 80 million unique TCR beta chains across the 550 to 750 repertoires, and some 11 million of these chains were shared by at least two donors. A nearest-neighbor algorithm error-corrected the raw reads and collapsed the reads into unique sequences, merging closely related sequences to remove PCR and sequencing errors. To assign V, D and J gene segments, CDR3 sequences were aligned to IMGT reference sequences. For a sequence to be retained, a match of at least six nucleotides to both a V gene segment and a J gene segment was required. Rearrangements were classified as productive when the CDR3 lacked stop codons and remained in frame with V and J, and all other rearrangements were classified as non-productive. Following IMGT convention, CDR3 was defined as the stretch from the second conserved V-encoded cysteine to the conserved J-encoded phenylalanine. The earlier analysis of about 610 of the donors excluded any sequence lacking an unambiguous match to a single V gene segment. In an earlier analysis of 587 of the donors, a V segment was called functional when productive rearrangements were above 56.7%, and segregating when the standard deviation between donors exceeded 5%. A statistical classification framework was built for diagnosing cytomegalovirus status from the catalog of TCR beta chain sequences. V and J gene assignment, in a later analysis, came from comparing TCR nucleotide sequences with IMGT/GENE-DB human TR gene sequences. The TCRdist pipeline was used in a later analysis to assign CDR3 sequences and most-parsimonious VDJ recombination scenarios. In a later analysis, each TCR beta chain was defined by its CDR3 amino acid sequence together with its V-gene family, and reads without a unique V-gene family were excluded. As a way to deal with suspected cross-contamination and a sequencing artifact, a later analysis dropped approximately 570 nucleotide sequences that were highly shared and had low generation probability. In a later analysis, a clonal expansion index for each public chain was calculated from normalized within-repertoire ranks of inferred template counts. In a later analysis, generation probabilities were computed with a VDJ recombination model fitted to out-of-frame rearrangements, and the resulting probabilities were checked against IGoR. Hypergeometric tests were used in a later analysis to score TCR-TCR, TCR-HLA and TCR-CMV co-occurrence, with a repertoire-size bias correction applied to the TCR pairs. In a later analysis, false discovery rates were estimated by permuting HLA or CMV assignments 20 times. A later analysis grouped co-occurring TCRs with DBSCAN, adding TCRdist sequence similarity when clustering within HLA-allele-positive subsets. Co-occurrence clustering excluded repertoires with fewer than 30,000 or more than 120,000 public chains, plus five with anomalous nucleotide sharing. The source is immuneACCESS, and TCRdb retained only in-frame sequences with V and J called. Part of the clones is not carried over; for the studies checked, unresolved V genes explain less than half of this, and the remainder is unexplained. The DNA gave D and trimming, while V, J and clone size come from that table. The sample has around 92,000 clones on record, over 70% of them singletons. About 1.2% of the sample belongs to the ten largest clones.

The CDR3 starts with the cysteine, ends with the phenylalanine, and has 15 residues. Just the 45-base CDR3 DNA is kept, in frame starting at base 1. The germline V gene (reference sequence) sets CDR1 to MNHEY and CDR2 to SMNVEV. V sheds 7 bases and J sheds 7 bases, leaving 20 bases between their ends. The paper's findings and limits, for the study overall: A few of the identified cytomegalovirus-associated TCR beta chains were confirmed in vitro to be specific for cytomegalovirus antigens. Approximately 16 rarely observed V segments, including chromosome 9 orphons, were excluded from the earlier analysis of a few hundred of the donors because counts were too low. According to a later analysis, TCR association rates differed among HLA loci, with DRB1 alleles showing the most associated TCRs and HLA-C alleles showing the fewest. CMV serostatus was the only immune exposure information available for the cohort. Across donors, most TCR sequences were observed very rarely, whereas some public TCRs were present in many individuals. Presence/absence analyses assumed roughly uniform sequencing depth across donors, an assumption that may not hold. The 87-base-pair reads could not distinguish some IMGT-functional V segments, including TRBV6-2 and TRBV6-3, so those segments were excluded. In both the original and validation cohorts, the classifier was reported to diagnose cytomegalovirus status with high specificity and sensitivity. Correlated functional status among segregating V segments might reflect linkage disequilibrium, but an unknown experimental factor could not be ruled out. Because some donors lacked HLA typing at each locus, the association tests relied only on the typed subset. In a later analysis, some 17,000 TCR beta sequences were associated with specific HLA alleles at a false discovery rate of 0.05. A cluster of highly shared sequence variants was judged likely to be a technical artifact of the sequencing pipeline. Most CMV-associated TCR beta chains appeared to be HLA-restricted in a later analysis, and the HLA associations seemed to be driven largely by CMV exposure. A further reported finding was that TCR beta sequences accurately predicted the HLA-A and HLA-B alleles for most subjects in the first cohort. Strong co-occurrence of HLA alleles, especially DR and DQ, made assigning TCR associations to individual alleles difficult. Only TCR beta chains were sequenced in this cohort, and the absence of alpha or paired-chain data limited detectable features. Compared with equally common non-associated chains, HLA-associated TCR beta chains in a later analysis were more clonally expanded and had lower generation probabilities. A later genetic analysis reported fewer N-insertions in productive TCRs among donors in an Asian-associated ancestry cluster than the approximately 670-donor mean. The authors suggested that the approach could potentially be generalized to other disease states and immunological phenotypes. A later analysis reported that several top co-occurrence clusters appeared linked to parvovirus B19, influenza, CMV and Epstein-Barr virus. In the study, around 160 TCR beta chains were listed as associated with cytomegalovirus. In an earlier analysis of around 500 of the donors, most TCR beta V segments appeared in productive rearrangements about 90% or about 30% of the time, broadly matching IMGT annotations. An association between a missense DCLRE1C variant and V-gene and J-gene trimming of TCR beta chains was found in a later genetic analysis and replicated in an independent cohort.

The cohort was made up of approximately 670 healthy bone marrow donors. All cohort members were sampled while nominally healthy, although unrecorded immune exposures were likely present. The donor tested CMV seropositive, placing the donor among the 250 to 350 seropositive members of the cohort. A peripheral blood sample was provided by each donor, and peripheral blood mononuclear cells were used for TCR beta sequencing. The Qiagen DNeasy Blood Extraction Kit was used to extract genomic DNA from the blood cell samples. This receptor was taken from a girl aged 2-15 years in good health and CMV-seropositive. The sample was PBMCs. In this chain, TRBV27 is recombined with TRBJ2-1; a tentative D match to TRBD2 spans 6 bases. The CDR3 region: CASTMSGWTTNEQFF. The sequenced DNA: TGTGCCAGCACCATGAGCGGTTGGACTACGAATGAGCAGTTCTTC.